The clone carrying this T cell receptor (beta chain) was seen only a few times. This record belongs to a study of T cells in Graves' hyperthyroidism and ophthalmopathy. Researchers took RNA transcripts and amplified the TCR beta CDR3 regions from them. First-round RT-PCR of the TCR CDR3 relied on the HTBI primer set. TCRdb analysed the multiplex PCR reads with MiXCR anew, one entry per CDR3 protein. The table has about 360,000 distinct CDR3 sequences, around 13% seen once; the top ten hold 9.2%. This CDR3 region has 14 residues. Looked up from germline, CDR1 is ENHRY and CDR2 is SYGVKD. With V trimmed by 5 bases and J by 6 bases, 6 bases remained unmatched.

The source of this sequence is a woman aged 18-29 years with Graves' hyperthyroidism. Sample: blood. V gene TRBV10-3 combines with J gene TRBJ2-7; 11 bases align to TRBD2. The chain's CDR3 is CAISRLAGGGEQYF. CDR3 nucleotide sequence: TGTGCCATCAGTCGGCTAGCGGGAGGCGGCGAGCAGTACTTC.